Listed below are T cell receptor beta chains from one sample, sequenced in a study of CD8+CD57+ T cells in acquired aplastic anemia. TCRdb called the reads again in MiXCR, with one record for every CDR3 protein. In the table there are 150,000 to 200,000 distinct CDR3 sequences, around 75% of which are singletons. Material: sorted CD4+, CD8+, or CD8+CD57+ T cells (not recorded which) from PBMCs. The receptor set was obtained from a human donor with aplastic anemia. Both conserved end residues are part of each CDR3. A D gene is named only where the DNA matches it firmly. Only some rows state a clone size, as once, few, many or a class for expanded clones.

v_gene	d_gene	j_gene	abundance	CDR3nt	CDR3aa
TRBV11-2	NA	TRBJ1-6	NA	TGTGCCAGCAGCTCGTCGGGACCCTTGACCCTCCACTTT	CASSSSGPLTLHF
TRBV19	TRBD2	TRBJ2-1	once	TGTGCCAGTAGTACCCTTGGGACTAGCGGGAGTCAAAATGAGCAGTTCTTC	CASSTLGTSGSQNEQFF
TRBV24-1	NA	TRBJ2-2	NA	TGTGCCACCAGTACTCCCGGGACACCGAACACCGGGGAGCTGTTTTTT	CATSTPGTPNTGELFF
TRBV19	NA	TRBJ1-2	few	TGTGCCAGTACCGACAAGGTGTATGGCTACACCTTC	CASTDKVYGYTF
TRBV6-4	NA	TRBJ2-1	NA	TGTGCCAGCAGTGGGGCAGGGGAAGCCGGGGGCAATGAGCAGTTCTTC	CASSGAGEAGGNEQFF
TRBV24-1	TRBD2	TRBJ2-1	few	TGTGCCACAAAAGGGACTAGCCGGGGCAATGAGCAGTTCTTC	CATKGTSRGNEQFF
TRBV29-1	NA	TRBJ2-1	few	TGCAGCGTTAATAGGGACGCAACCAATGAGCAGTTCTTC	CSVNRDATNEQFF
TRBV19	TRBD1	TRBJ2-1	NA	TGTGCCAGTAGTCTACCGCCGGGACAGGGGGCCACTGATGAGCAGTTCTTC	CASSLPPGQGATDEQFF
TRBV15	TRBD1	TRBJ2-7	NA	TGTGCCACCAGCAGAGATTTCTCGACAGGGAAGTACGAGCAGTACTTC	CATSRDFSTGKYEQYF
TRBV2	TRBD2	TRBJ2-1	NA	TGTGCCAGCAGTGATAGGCTAGCGGGGCTTAACAATGAGCAGTTCTTC	CASSDRLAGLNNEQFF
TRBV7-9	NA	TRBJ2-3	NA	TGTGCCAGCAGCCCCTATTGGGGGGCTAGCGCAGATACGCAGTATTTT	CASSPYWGASADTQYF
TRBV20-1	NA	TRBJ1-1	many	TGCAGTGCAACCGAAGCTTTCTTT	CSATEAFF
TRBV4-1	NA	TRBJ1-2	once	TGCGCCAGCAGCCAAGATACGACAGACTATGGCTACACCTTC	CASSQDTTDYGYTF
TRBV19	NA	TRBJ2-1	NA	TGTGCCAGTAGTACTCGACAGCGAGTTTACAATGAGCAGTTCTTC	CASSTRQRVYNEQFF
TRBV5-4	NA	TRBJ2-7	NA	TGTGCCAGCAGCTCCCCATTGGGGACCTCGAGGGTCTCCTACGAGCAGTACTTC	CASSSPLGTSRVSYEQYF
TRBV2	NA	TRBJ2-7	NA	TGTGCCAGCAGTGTCTCGCTGAGCAAAAGCTCCTACGAGCAGTACTTC	CASSVSLSKSSYEQYF
TRBV11-3	NA	TRBJ2-3	NA	TGTGCCAGCAGCGCTCCAGGGAGCACAGATACGCAGTATTTT	CASSAPGSTDTQYF
TRBV20-1	NA	TRBJ2-7	NA	TGCAGTGCTAGAGATGGAGCAGACTACGAGCAGTACTTC	CSARDGADYEQYF
TRBV5-1	NA	TRBJ1-3	NA	TGCGCCAGCAGCTTGTTCCCTTCAGGGACCTCGACGGGAAACACCATATATTTT	CASSLFPSGTSTGNTIYF
TRBV2	NA	TRBJ1-4	NA	TGTGCCAGCAGTGAGGGGGCGCTTACTGAAAAACTGTTTTTT	CASSEGALTEKLFF
TRBV7-9	TRBD2	TRBJ2-1	NA	TGTGCCAGCAGGTTGAGCGGGGGCTACTACAATGAGCAGTTCTTC	CASRLSGGYYNEQFF
TRBV20-1	NA	TRBJ2-1	NA	TGCAGTGGAGAGGGCCCAAGCTCCTACAATGAGCAGTTCTTC	CSGEGPSSYNEQFF
TRBV2	NA	TRBJ2-2	NA	TGTGCCAGCAGTAGCAGGGTGGGAAACACCGGGGAGCTGTTTTTT	CASSSRVGNTGELFF
TRBV10-3	TRBD1	TRBJ2-1	few	TGTGCCATCACAGCAGACAGGGCCAACAATGAGCAGTTCTTC	CAITADRANNEQFF
TRBV25-1	NA	TRBJ1-1	NA	TGTGCCAGCAGTGAAGGGGGGTTCACTGAAGCTTTCTTT	CASSEGGFTEAFF
TRBV20-1	TRBD1	TRBJ2-7	many	TGCAGTGCCGTTGACAGGGCTTTCTCCTACGAGCAGTACTTC	CSAVDRAFSYEQYF
TRBV20-1	NA	TRBJ2-5	NA	TGCAGTGCCCTTGCCTCTTTTGGGGCGGGACGGGAGACCCAGTACTTC	CSALASFGAGRETQYF
TRBV7-2	NA	TRBJ1-2	NA	TGTGCCAGCAGCTTAGATCGACAGGTCTATGGCTACACCTTC	CASSLDRQVYGYTF
TRBV10-3	NA	TRBJ2-6	NA	TGTGCCATCCCCAAGTCTCCCAGAGTCTCTGGGGCCAACGTCCTGACTTTC	CAIPKSPRVSGANVLTF
TRBV12-3/TRBV12-4	TRBD1	TRBJ2-7	NA	TGTGCCAGCAGCCCAGTACAGGGGGCTTACGAGCAGTACTTC	CASSPVQGAYEQYF
TRBV7-2	NA	TRBJ2-1	NA	TGTGCCAGCAGCTATACGGTTACAGGGATCAATGAGCAGTTCTTC	CASSYTVTGINEQFF
TRBV19	NA	TRBJ1-2	NA	TGTGCCAGTAGCAACAGCTATGGCTACACCTTC	CASSNSYGYTF
TRBV7-9	TRBD1	TRBJ2-1	NA	TGCGCCAGCAGCCCGGGACAGTCGGGTTCCAATGAGCAGTTCTTC	CASSPGQSGSNEQFF
TRBV19	NA	TRBJ1-1	NA	TGTGCCAGTAGTATAGGACAGCCGAACACTGAAGCTTTCTTT	CASSIGQPNTEAFF
TRBV24-1	NA	TRBJ1-5	NA	TGTGCCACCAGTGACAGGGTCGATCAGCCCCAGCATTTT	CATSDRVDQPQHF
TRBV25-1	NA	TRBJ1-3	NA	TGTGCCAGCAGTGAATCTGTAGCCCTTGGAAACACCATATATTTT	CASSESVALGNTIYF
TRBV6-2/TRBV6-3	NA	TRBJ2-6	NA	TGTGCCAGCAATCGGGACTCAGTTATCGGGGCCAACGTCCTGACTTTC	CASNRDSVIGANVLTF
TRBV6-1	NA	TRBJ1-1	few	TGTGCCAGCAGTTTAAGAGACACTGAAGCTTTCTTT	CASSLRDTEAFF
TRBV12-3/TRBV12-4	NA	TRBJ2-2	NA	TGTGCCAGCAGGGGGGGAGGGAACACCGGGGAGCTGTTTTTT	CASRGGGNTGELFF
TRBV9	NA	TRBJ2-3	NA	TGTGCCAGCAGCCCCCACGGATTTCCCTCAGATACGCAGTATTTT	CASSPHGFPSDTQYF